In this sample, the clone carrying this T cell receptor (beta chain) turned up many times. Antigen unknown. One end of the junction does not line up with germline, which may come from a read error. Germline lookup yields CDR1 SGDLS and CDR2 YYNGEE. The CDR3 totals 14 residues. The sample belongs to a study of neurological immune-mediated disorders. The study, taken as a whole, reports: The greatest degree of TCR clonal expansion was observed in HTLV-1-associated myelopathy, with the lowest in multiple sclerosis, below that of healthy controls. Among 34 multiple sclerosis patients, 18 had repertoires that phylogenetic grouping placed in one related-CDR3 cluster, a possible signature. The multiple sclerosis repertoire cluster had no association with any clinical or MRI feature.

One entry per CDR3 protein, called by TCRdb with MiXCR from the 5' RACE reads. Among 95,000 or so distinct CDR3 sequences listed, roughly 4% were seen once. The TCR originated in a young woman with multiple sclerosis. V usage is TRBV9 and J usage is TRBJ2-7, with 9 bases lining up with TRBD1. Sequences were obtained from PBMCs. DNA of the CDR3: TGTGCCAGCAGCGCCGGGACAGGGTCCTTCGAGCAGTACTTC. Residues: CASSAGTGSFEQYF.